The 30 T cell receptor beta chains below all came from one sample that was sequenced in a study of control samples from healthy donors and cancer patients (dated by TCRdb to 2020 to 2021). Library preparation employed the immunoSEQ multiplex PCR assay. The immuneACCESS repertoire file appears here via TCRdb, limited to in-frame rearrangements. These files lack a portion of the clones; in checked studies, under half of the deficit traces to unresolved V genes, and the cause of the others is not known. The sample includes 5,600 or so clones, with 84% observed a single time. About 7% of the sample is taken by the ten largest. Sequenced input: formalin-fixed, paraffin-embedded tissue. All receptors come from a female donor with lung cancer.

DNA of the CDR3: TGTGCCAGCAGTGACACCCTAGTGGCGTCCTACAATGAGCAGTTCTTC. This translates into CASSDTLVASYNEQFF. The chain couples TRBV6-4 to TRBJ2-1; no clear D. This CDR3 region has 16 residues. Germline CDR1 is MRHNA and CDR2 is SNTAGT. The V end was cut by 2 bases, the J end by 1 base, with 12 bases between.

This rearrangement joins TRBV6-2 or TRBV6-3 to TRBJ1-2, with D unresolved. This CDR3 has 14 amino acids. Trimming cost V 0 bases and J 2 bases, with 7 bases left between them. Germline V gene sequence: CDR1 MNHEY, CDR2 SVGEGT. CDR3 in DNA: TGTGCCAGCAGTTACTCGAGAAGAAACTATGGCTACACCTTC. The encoded protein is CASSYSRRNYGYTF.

The chain joins TRBV6-6 to TRBJ2-7; no reliable D call. The ends were cut back, 4 bases at V and 7 bases at J, with 14 bases in the middle. The CDR3 length is 13 residues. Germline V gene lookup returns CDR1 MNHNY and CDR2 SVGAGI (reference sequence). DNA for the CDR3: TGTGCCAGCAGTTCCGCAAACCTGGGAGAGCAGTACTTC. Encoded protein: CASSSANLGEQYF.

The genes are TRBV19 and TRBJ2-5, with a tentative D call TRBD2 (5 bases). The germline V gene encodes CDR1 LNHDA and CDR2 SQIVND (reference sequence). The CDR3 spans 15 residues. The V end lost 7 bases, the J end lost 2 bases, and 17 bases lay between the germline ends. Here the CDR3 reads CASKRSGVAQETQYF. The CDR3 nucleotides read TGTGCCAGTAAACGAAGCGGAGTGGCTCAAGAGACCCAGTACTTC.

CDR3 in DNA: TGTGCCACCCAGGGCACCACGGAGACCCAGTACTTC. Translated: CATQGTTETQYF. The rearrangement links TRBV24-1 to TRBJ2-5; tentatively, D is TRBD1 (5 bases). CDR3 size: 12 residues. Trimming pared 9 bases from V and 5 bases from J, leaving 12 bases between. Germline V lookup: CDR1 KGHDR, CDR2 SFDVKD.

The chain couples TRBV28 to TRBJ1-6, with no clear D. Germline V gives CDR1 MDHEN, CDR2 SYDVKM. The germline V and J ends were trimmed by 7 bases and 15 bases, with 16 bases remaining between them. This CDR3 has 12 amino acids. The CDR3 reads CASTPPRGLLHF. Here the CDR3 DNA reads TGTGCCAGCACTCCTCCCCGGGGTCTCCTCCACTTT.

The chain joins TRBV7-9 to TRBJ2-5, with a weak D call TRBD2 (5 bases). From germline, CDR1 is SEHNR and CDR2 FQNEAQ (reference sequence). The CDR3 is 13 amino acids. V was clipped by 0 bases and J by 4 bases, with 6 bases between them. CDR3 region: CASSLASVETQYF. The CDR3 DNA is TGTGCCAGCAGCTTAGCTAGCGTAGAGACCCAGTACTTC.

The V and J genes are TRBV5-1 and TRBJ2-7, with a possible D match to TRBD2 (6 bases). CDR1 and CDR2 from the germline V gene are SGHRS and YFSETQ. The CDR3 is 14 amino acids. V lost 6 bases and J lost 3, with 16 bases in between. The CDR3 DNA reads TGCGCCAGCACAGTTGGCGGGAAAATCTACGAGCAGTACTTC. Protein sequence: CASTVGGKIYEQYF.

The rearrangement links TRBV6-2 or TRBV6-3 to TRBJ2-7; D remains unclear. The CDR3 is 12 amino acids. Trimming stripped 2 bases from V and 5 bases from J, with 7 bases between. The germline gives CDR1 MNHEY, CDR2 SVGEGT. The CDR3 spells CASSYVANEQYF. The CDR3 DNA sequence: TGTGCCAGCAGTTACGTAGCAAACGAGCAGTACTTC.

The gene calls are TRBV12-3 or TRBV12-4 and TRBJ1-1; D unclear. Trimming took off 6 bases at V and 5 bases at J, with 7 bases between the two ends. This CDR3 is 11 amino acids long. The CDR3: CASRFGTEAFF. DNA of the CDR3: TGTGCCAGCAGGTTTGGAACTGAAGCTTTCTTT.

V gene TRBV4-2 combines with J gene TRBJ2-6; a possible D gene is TRBD2 (5 bases). V lost 1 base and J lost 2, with 6 bases in between. The CDR3 is 15 amino acids. CDR1 and CDR2 from the germline V gene are LGHNA and YNFKEQ. The CDR3 region is CASSQGGTGANVLTF. The CDR3 DNA follows: TGTGCCAGCAGCCAAGGAGGGACTGGGGCCAACGTCCTGACTTTC.

The J gene is TRBJ2-2, the V gene TRBV7-9, with D perhaps matching TRBD1 or TRBD2 (5 bases each). The germline V gene encodes CDR1 SEHNR and CDR2 FQNEAQ (reference sequence). With 4 bases removed from V and 0 bases from J, the gap between germline ends came to 12 bases. There are 16 residues in the CDR3. CDR3 DNA sequence: TGTGCCAGCAGCTACGGTGGGACCGCGAACACCGGGGAGCTGTTTTTT. This encodes CASSYGGTANTGELFF.

The V call is TRBV18, the J call TRBJ1-2, with unresolved D. Germline V lookup: CDR1 KGHSH, CDR2 LQKENI. The CDR3 runs 12 residues. Trimming took off 2 bases at V and 4 bases at J, with 5 bases between the two ends. The CDR3 coding sequence is TGTGCCAGCTCACCAATGAGCTATGGCTACACCTTC. This codes for CASSPMSYGYTF.

This chain links TRBV11-3 with TRBJ2-4, with TRBD2 identical over 14 bases. Germline values: CDR1 SGHNT, CDR2 YENEEA. CDR3 length: 16 amino acids. With 1 base clipped from V and 8 bases from J, the junction kept 4 bases outside the gene matches. The CDR3 sequence: CASSLGGTSGRHIQYF. Here the CDR3 DNA reads TGTGCCAGCAGCTTAGGCGGGACTAGCGGGAGACACATTCAGTACTTC.

About this clone itself: One end of the junction is discordant with germline, which a read error may explain. In the same sample, other DNA sequences code for this CDR3. V is TRBV6-5 and J is TRBJ1-1; TRBD1 agrees at 7 bases. Germline CDR1 reads MNHEY; CDR2 reads SVGAGI. The CDR3 loop spans 13 amino acids. The CDR3 reads CASQGQLATEAFF. In nucleotides, the CDR3 is TGTGCCAGCCAGGGACAGCTCGCGACTGAAGCTTTTTTT.

The genes are TRBV9 and TRBJ2-7; TRBD2 agrees at 10 bases. The CDR3 extends over 15 amino acids. The trim removed 4 bases at V and 3 bases at J, leaving 7 bases unmatched. Germline V lookup: CDR1 SGDLS, CDR2 YYNGEE. The CDR3 DNA follows: TGTGCCAGCAGCCTCACAGCGGGAGGGCGCTACGAGCAGTACTTC. Translating it yields CASSLTAGGRYEQYF.

The chain employs TRBV15 and TRBJ1-1, with D maybe TRBD1 (5 bases). Trimming shortened V by 8 bases and J by 2 bases, and 12 bases separated the two germline ends. The CDR3 extends over 13 amino acids. Germline V gene lookup returns CDR1 LNHNV and CDR2 YYDKDF (reference sequence). CDR3 nucleotide sequence: TGTGCCACCCGACAGACTATAAACACTGAAGCTTTCTTT. It encodes CATRQTINTEAFF.

This clone was detected once. The chain has TRBV19 and TRBJ1-3; D not certain. Germline V lookup: CDR1 LNHDA, CDR2 SQIVND (reference sequence). Trimming removed 6 bases at V and 0 bases at J, with 18 bases between. This CDR3 is built from 17 residues. The CDR3 bases are TGTGCCAGTAGGGCCCGGGCCAATGACATCTCTGGAAACACCATATATTTT. It translates to CASRARANDISGNTIYF.

The chain employs TRBV7-8 and TRBJ1-4, with TRBD1 as a possible D gene (6 bases). Trimming cost V 1 base and J 8 bases, with 14 bases left between them. The CDR3 loop spans 15 amino acids. Per the germline V gene, CDR1 is SGHVS and CDR2 is FQNEAQ. The CDR3 DNA is TGTGCCAGCAGCTTAGACGGGGGCGCGGTAGAAAAACTGTTTTTT. It specifies CASSLDGGAVEKLFF.

The chain has TRBV14 and TRBJ1-2; D call uncertain. The length of the CDR3 is 14 residues. CDR1 SGHDN and CDR2 FVKESK come from the germline V gene. V lost 1 base, J lost 0 bases, and 6 bases lay in between. CDR3 in amino acids: CASSQVGSNYGYTF. The CDR3 DNA sequence: TGTGCCAGCAGCCAAGTGGGGTCTAACTATGGCTACACCTTC.

This chain connects TRBV6-2 or TRBV6-3 to TRBJ2-3; tentative D call: TRBD2 (6 bases). This CDR3 is built from 14 residues. CDR1 MNHEY and CDR2 SVGEGT come from the germline V gene. The ends were cut back, 2 bases at V and 4 bases at J, with 10 bases in the middle. CDR3 region: CASSYQGLSDTQYF. CDR3 DNA sequence: TGTGCCAGCAGTTACCAGGGACTTTCAGATACGCAGTATTTT.

This clone has a handful of counts. The CDR3: CASSFLLPNSFYEQYF. DNA for the CDR3: TGTGCCAGCAGTTTTTTGCTACCCAATAGTTTCTACGAGCAGTACTTC. The genes are TRBV27 and TRBJ2-7; D unclear. The ends were cut back, 3 bases at V and 3 bases at J, with 18 bases in the middle. Germline V gene lookup returns CDR1 MNHEY and CDR2 SMNVEV (reference sequence). The CDR3 totals 16 residues.

This chain connects TRBV6-4 to TRBJ2-1, with no clear D. Germline CDR1 and CDR2: MRHNA and SNTAGT. The CDR3 runs 13 residues. Trimming took 0 bases from V and 3 from J, leaving 3 bases between them. The DNA of the CDR3 is TGTGCCAGCAGTGACTCGAACTACAATGAGCAGTTCTTC. Its translation: CASSDSNYNEQFF.

The CDR3, as DNA: TGTGCCAGCTCATGGGACAGTACCACTGAAGCTTTCTTT. As protein: CASSWDSTTEAFF. The rearrangement uses TRBV2 and TRBJ1-1; 7 bases map to TRBD1. The CDR3 has 13 amino acids. The germline gives CDR1 SNHLY, CDR2 FYNNEI. V gave up 8 bases and J gave up 4 bases; unmatched junction bases: 7.

In its sample, this clone was seen a few times. This rearrangement joins TRBV3-1 (or the pseudogene TRBV3-2) to TRBJ1-4; no reliable D call. CDR1 is LGHDT, CDR2 YNNKEL, per germline (reference sequence). Trimming took 4 bases from V and 2 from J, leaving 8 bases between them. The CDR3 is 14 amino acids. The CDR3 DNA sequence: TGTGCCAGCAGCCCACGTCATACTAATGAAAAACTGTTTTTT. Translation gives CASSPRHTNEKLFF.

The chain carries TRBV5-1 and TRBJ1-1; D uncertain. Germline V lookup: CDR1 SGHRS, CDR2 YFSETQ. Deletions cut 0 bases from V and 4 bases from J, with 10 bases between. The CDR3 spans 14 residues. In nucleotides, the CDR3 is TGCGCCAGCAGCTTGGGGCAGGCCGGCACTGAAGCTTTCTTT. This sequence encodes CASSLGQAGTEAFF.

This clone came up a few times. V usage is TRBV15 and J usage is TRBJ2-5, with TRBD1 matching 7 bases. The V segment lost 3 bases and the J segment 5 bases; nucleotides outside the gene matches: 9. From germline, CDR1 is LNHNV and CDR2 YYDKDF (reference sequence). This CDR3 comprises 15 residues. The DNA for the CDR3 is TGTGCCACCAGCAGGGGACAGCCTTCCGTGGAGACCCAGTACTTC. Translated, it gives CATSRGQPSVETQYF.

This CDR3 is CASSQDLSGTGNTEAFF. The CDR3 DNA sequence: TGTGCCAGCAGCCAAGATCTATCCGGGACCGGGAACACTGAAGCTTTCTTT. The V and J genes are TRBV4-2 and TRBJ1-1; a weak D match, TRBD1 (5 bases). Per the germline V gene, CDR1 is LGHNA and CDR2 is YNFKEQ. The CDR3 covers 17 residues. Trimming cost V 0 bases and J 1 base, with 15 bases left between them.

The chain employs TRBV5-5 and TRBJ1-4; D gene ambiguous. With 0 bases removed from V and 5 bases from J, the gap between germline ends came to 8 bases. This CDR3 is built from 14 residues. Looked up from germline, CDR1 is SGHKS and CDR2 is YYEKEE (reference sequence). The CDR3, as DNA: TGTGCCAGCAGCTTGGGGGGTAACAATGAAAAACTGTTTTTT. This gives the protein CASSLGGNNEKLFF.

The chain employs TRBV5-8 and TRBJ1-6; maybe TRBD1 (6 bases). Looked up from germline, CDR1 is SGHTS and CDR2 is YDEGEE. The CDR3 consists of 15 residues. The ends were cut back, 0 bases at V and 10 bases at J, with 14 bases in the middle. CDR3 DNA sequence: TGTGCCAGCAGCTTGGCGCCCAGGGGTACCTCACCCCTCCACTTT. Its translation: CASSLAPRGTSPLHF.